The source of this T cell receptor beta chain is a study of blood T cell repertoires in COVID-19. The wider study: The United States, Italy and Spain were the sources of the acute and convalescent COVID-19 samples. PBMCs, B-cell-depleted T cells, or T cells provided the cDNA or gDNA that made up the material.

This CDR3 is 12 amino acids long. Trimming cost V 7 bases and J 4 bases, with 7 bases left between them. Authors' analysis steps: Reference gene primer amplification gave nucleated cell count estimates. Generated by immunoSEQ multiplex PCR, the TCRdb table keeps only in-frame clones and is missing some. That table is the source of V, J and clone size, and D and trimming were worked out from the DNA. Of roughly 200,000 clones listed, almost 90% are singletons. Sequencing was done on a sample of peripheral blood. This receptor was obtained from a man aged 45 to 65 with acute or convalescent COVID-19. V usage is TRBV12-3 or TRBV12-4 and J usage is TRBJ2-2; possibly TRBD1 for D (5 bases). CDR3 residues: CASNRGTGELFF. As DNA, the CDR3 is TGTGCCAGCAATAGGGGCACCGGGGAGCTGTTTTTT.